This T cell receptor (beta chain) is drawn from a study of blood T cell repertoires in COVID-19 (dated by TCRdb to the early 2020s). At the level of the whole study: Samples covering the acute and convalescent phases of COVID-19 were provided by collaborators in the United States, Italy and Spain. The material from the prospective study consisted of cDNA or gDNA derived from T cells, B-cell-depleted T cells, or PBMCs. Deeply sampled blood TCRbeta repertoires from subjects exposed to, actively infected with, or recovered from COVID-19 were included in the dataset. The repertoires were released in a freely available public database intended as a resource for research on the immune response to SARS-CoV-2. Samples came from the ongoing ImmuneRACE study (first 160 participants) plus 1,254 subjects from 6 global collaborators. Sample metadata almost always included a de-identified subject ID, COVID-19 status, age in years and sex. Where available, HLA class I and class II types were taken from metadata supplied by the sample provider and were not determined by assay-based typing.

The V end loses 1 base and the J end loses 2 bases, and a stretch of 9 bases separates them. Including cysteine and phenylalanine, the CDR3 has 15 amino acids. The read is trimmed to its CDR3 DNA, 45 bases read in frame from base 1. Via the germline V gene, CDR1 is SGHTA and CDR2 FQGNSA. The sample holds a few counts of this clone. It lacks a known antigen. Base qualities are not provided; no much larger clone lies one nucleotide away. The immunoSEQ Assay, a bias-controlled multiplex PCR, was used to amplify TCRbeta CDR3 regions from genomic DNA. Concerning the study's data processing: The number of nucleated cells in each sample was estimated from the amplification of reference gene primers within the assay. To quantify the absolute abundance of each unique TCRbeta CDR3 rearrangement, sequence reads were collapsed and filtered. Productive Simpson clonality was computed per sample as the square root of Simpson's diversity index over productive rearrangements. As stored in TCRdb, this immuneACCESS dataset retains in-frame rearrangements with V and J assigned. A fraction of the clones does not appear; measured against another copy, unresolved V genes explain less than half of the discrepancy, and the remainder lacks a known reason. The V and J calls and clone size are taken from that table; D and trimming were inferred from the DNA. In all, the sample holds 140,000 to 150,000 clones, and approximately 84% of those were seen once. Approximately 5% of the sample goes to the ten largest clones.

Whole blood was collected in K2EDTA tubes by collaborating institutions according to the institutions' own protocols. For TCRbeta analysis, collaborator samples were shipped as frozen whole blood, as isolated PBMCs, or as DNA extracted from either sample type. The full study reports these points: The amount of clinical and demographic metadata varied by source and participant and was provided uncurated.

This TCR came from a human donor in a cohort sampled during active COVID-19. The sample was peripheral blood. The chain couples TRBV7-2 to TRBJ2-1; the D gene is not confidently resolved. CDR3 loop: CASSLEVATYNEQFF. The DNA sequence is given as TGTGCCAGCAGCTTAGAGGTAGCCACCTACAATGAGCAGTTCTTC.